This entry features one TCR beta chain sequence. The antigen is undetermined. Possible read error: a much larger clone is one base away. In TCRdb, the reads were re-called with MiXCR into one record per CDR3 protein. The sample includes roughly 310,000 distinct CDR3 sequences, roughly a sixth of them seen just once. Trimming removed 5 bases from V and 6 bases from J; junction bases left unmatched: 4. The germline CDR1 and CDR2 sequences are ENHRY and SYGVKD. This CDR3 comprises 14 residues. This sample is part of a study of T cell repertoires in cytomegalovirus infection. Study summary: Evidence of both CMV infection and a matching HLA type came from public TCR beta signatures. General study results and limits: Totalled public TCR beta family frequency picked out people who carried CMV plus the relevant HLA. HLA-C-restricted CMV-specific TCR beta clonotypes prevailed in the ex vivo response.

V and J are TRBV10-3 and TRBJ1-4; 9 bases agree with TRBD1. The sequenced material came from PBMCs. This clonotype was sampled from a human donor in good health (CMV status not recorded). Some clones in this sample may be carry-over from other donors' samples. CDR3 region: CAISPGTGYEKLFF. For the CDR3, the DNA is TGTGCCATCAGTCCCGGGACAGGGTATGAAAAACTGTTTTTT.